Shown below are 18 T cell receptor beta chains from a single sample sequenced in a study of T cell responses to AZD1222 COVID-19 vaccine. Assay used: immunoSEQ multiplex PCR; TCRdb lists only in-frame clones, some missing. The sample consists of tens of thousands of clones, around 80% of them appearing once. The source material was peripheral blood, sampled on day 0 of AZD1222 vaccination. The source is an adult in good health.

The rearrangement links TRBV6-2 or TRBV6-3 to TRBJ1-4; D call uncertain. The CDR3 contains 13 residues. Between the trimmed V and J ends, which lost 7 bases and 8 bases, there was a span of 14 bases. CDR1 MNHEY and CDR2 SVGEGT come from the germline V gene. The CDR3 loop is CASTPWGEEKLFF. Written as DNA, the CDR3 is TGTGCCAGCACCCCCTGGGGAGAGGAAAAACTGTTTTTT.

CDR3 sequence: CASSLAGTPQETQYF. The CDR3 bases are TGCGCCAGCAGCTTGGCCGGGACCCCTCAAGAGACCCAGTACTTC. V gene TRBV5-1 combines with J gene TRBJ2-5; D tentatively reads TRBD1 or TRBD2 (5 bases each). The CDR3 runs to 15 residues. CDR1 and CDR2 from the germline V gene are SGHRS and YFSETQ. V dropped 0 bases and J dropped 2 bases, with 11 bases sitting between them.

The chain couples TRBV18 to TRBJ2-7; 7 bases fit TRBD1. CDR1 is KGHSH, CDR2 LQKENI, per germline. CDR3 length: 15 amino acids. The ends lost 5 bases at V and 6 bases at J; junction bases unmatched: 13. CDR3 loop: CASSLQGFGGGEQYF. CDR3 sequence (DNA): TGTGCCAGCTCATTACAGGGGTTTGGGGGCGGCGAGCAGTACTTC.

The DNA of the CDR3 is TGTGCCAGCAGCTTAGCGGCACAGCGGGAGAGGAACGAGCAGTACTTC. Translation gives CASSLAAQRERNEQYF. The chain recombines TRBV7-2 with TRBJ2-7; TRBD2 matches 8 bases. CDR1 and CDR2 from the germline V gene are SGHTA and FQGNSA. J was trimmed by 5 bases and V by 0 bases; bases with no gene match: 9. CDR3 size: 16 residues.

V gene TRBV9 combines with J gene TRBJ1-2; TRBD1 agrees at 8 bases. From germline, CDR1 is SGDLS and CDR2 YYNGEE. The CDR3 consists of 14 residues. The trim removed 3 bases at V and 4 bases at J, leaving 5 bases unmatched. The chain's CDR3 is CASSGNRGSYGYTF. Here the CDR3 DNA reads TGTGCCAGCAGCGGAAACAGGGGGTCCTATGGCTACACCTTC.

V is TRBV19 and J is TRBJ2-7; TRBD2 aligns across 8 bases. The J segment lost 6 bases and the V segment lost 2 bases, leaving 12 bases of the junction unmatched. The CDR3 is 16 residues long. Germline V gives CDR1 LNHDA, CDR2 SQIVND (reference sequence). CDR3 sequence (DNA): TGTGCCAGTAGTATACGGCCGCCGGGACTAGGAGCCGAGCAGTACTTC. Translating gives CASSIRPPGLGAEQYF. Using reference TRBV19 and TRBJ2-7 for the parts outside the CDR3, the full variable domain is DGGITQSPKYLFRKEGQNVTLSCEQNLNHDAMYWYRQDPGQGLRLIYYSQIVNDFQKGDIAEGYSVSREKKESFPLTVTSAQKNPTAFYLCASSIRPPGLGAEQYFGPGTRLTVT.

The chain carries TRBV15 and TRBJ2-7; D is uncertain. This CDR3 spans 15 amino acids. V lost 0 bases, J lost 2 bases, and 11 bases lay in between. The germline V gene has CDR1 LNHNV and CDR2 YYDKDF (reference sequence). In nucleotides, the CDR3 is TGTGCCACCAGCAGAGATCCTTTGACACCCTACGAGCAGTACTTC. Its protein product is CATSRDPLTPYEQYF. Looking up the rest from reference TRBV15 and TRBJ2-7 gives the full variable domain: DAMVIQNPRYQVTQFGKPVTLSCSQTLNHNVMYWYQQKSSQAPKLLFHYYDKDFNNEADTPDNFQSRRPNTSFCFLDIRSPGLGDTAMYLCATSRDPLTPYEQYFGPGTRLTVT.

This chain uses TRBV3-1 (or the pseudogene TRBV3-2) with TRBJ1-1, with a weak D call TRBD1 (5 bases). Deletions cut 1 base from V and 3 bases from J, with 15 bases between. There are 16 residues in the CDR3. Per germline, CDR1 LGHDT and CDR2 YNNKEL (reference sequence). The CDR3 is CASSQGTLGEDTEAFF. The CDR3 DNA follows: TGTGCCAGCAGCCAAGGGACGCTAGGGGAGGACACTGAAGCTTTCTTT.

The CDR3 here is CASSPAVDGELFF. The CDR3 coding sequence is TGTGCCAGCTCACCGGCAGTGGACGGGGAGCTGTTTTTT. The V call is TRBV18, the J call TRBJ2-2; D remains unclear. V gave up 3 bases and J gave up 7 bases, with 9 bases separating them. The germline V gene encodes CDR1 KGHSH and CDR2 LQKENI. The CDR3 is 13 amino acids.

The chain couples TRBV20-1 to TRBJ2-1; unclear D gene. The CDR3 is 10 amino acids. The V gene's germline CDR1 is DFQATT and CDR2 SNEGSKA (reference sequence). With 4 bases removed from V and 8 bases from J, the gap between germline ends came to 6 bases. CDR3 amino acids: CSANMDEQFF. The DNA for the CDR3 is TGCAGTGCTAATATGGATGAGCAGTTCTTC.

The J gene is TRBJ2-2, the V gene TRBV11-3, with 8 bases fitting TRBD2. This CDR3 has 16 residues. The J segment lost 3 bases and the V segment lost 1 base, leaving 4 bases of the junction unmatched. Germline V CDR1 and CDR2: SGHNT, YENEEA. The CDR3 DNA sequence: TGTGCCAGCAGCTTAGGGAGCGGGAGAGACACCGGGGAGCTGTTTTTT. Amino acid sequence: CASSLGSGRDTGELFF.

This clone occurred once. The V gene is TRBV9, the J gene TRBJ2-2, with 8 bases matching TRBD2. Germline CDR1 and CDR2: SGDLS and YYNGEE. The CDR3 contains 15 residues. Losses at the gene ends were 4 bases for V and 6 bases for J; bases not matched to a gene: 8. This CDR3 is CASSTGTSDAGELFF. Here the CDR3 DNA reads TGTGCCAGCAGCACCGGGACTAGTGACGCCGGGGAGCTGTTTTTT.

This clone appeared a single time. The chain employs TRBV6-5 and TRBJ2-7; maybe TRBD2 (5 bases). Trimming stripped 6 bases from V and 4 bases from J, with 16 bases between. The germline gives CDR1 MNHEY, CDR2 SVGAGI. The CDR3 is made up of 14 amino acids. Here the CDR3 reads CASRQANGKYEQYF. The CDR3 nucleotides are TGTGCCAGCAGACAAGCTAACGGGAAATACGAGCAGTACTTC.

The rearrangement links TRBV10-3 to TRBJ2-6; D may be TRBD2 (5 bases). V lost 0 bases, J lost 0 bases, and 15 bases lay in between. Per germline, CDR1 ENHRY and CDR2 SYGVKD. The CDR3 sequence is 19 residues long. In DNA, the CDR3 is TGTGCCATCAGTGAGTCCGGAGGACTCGCGTTCTCTGGGGCCAACGTCCTGACTTTC. Translating it yields CAISESGGLAFSGANVLTF.

The chain links TRBV5-1 to TRBJ2-7, with 8 bases lining up with TRBD2. The germline V gene has CDR1 SGHRS and CDR2 YFSETQ. Trimming took 0 bases from V and 6 from J; bases not matched to a gene: 17. The CDR3 length is 18 residues. The CDR3 DNA follows: TGCGCCAGCAGCTTGGCCCCGGGAGGGCCCTCTTTAAGGTCCGAGCAGTACTTC. This sequence encodes CASSLAPGGPSLRSEQYF.

The chain links TRBV3-1 (or the pseudogene TRBV3-2) to TRBJ2-5; 7 bases map to TRBD2. There are 15 residues in the CDR3. Germline trimming cut 5 bases from V and 0 bases from J; bases unmatched to any gene: 6. Germline CDR1 reads LGHDT; CDR2 reads YNNKEL (reference sequence). CDR3 amino acids: CASSVAGVNQETQYF. CDR3 sequence (DNA): TGTGCCAGCAGCGTCGCGGGAGTAAACCAAGAGACCCAGTACTTC.

V is TRBV7-9 and J is TRBJ2-1, with unresolved D. V was pared by 3 bases and J by 9 bases, with 18 bases between. The CDR3 has 15 amino acids. Germline lookup yields CDR1 SEHNR and CDR2 FQNEAQ (reference sequence). DNA of the CDR3: TGTGCCAGCAGCTTCCGGGCGCCCTTATTCGGTGAGCAGTTCTTC. This sequence encodes CASSFRAPLFGEQFF.

The genes are TRBV6-4 and TRBJ2-2, with 9 nucleotides matching TRBD2. The germline V gene encodes CDR1 MRHNA and CDR2 SNTAGT. CDR3 size: 16 residues. Trimming at V came to 4 bases and at J to 3 bases, leaving 6 bases not matched to a gene. The CDR3, as DNA: TGTGCCAGCAGTGCCTCGACTAGCGGTCACACCGGGGAGCTGTTTTTT. This codes for CASSASTSGHTGELFF.